Listed below are T cell receptor beta chains from one sample, sequenced in a study of cytomegalovirus exposure and HLA in healthy donors. Profiled with immunoSEQ multiplex PCR; TCRdb holds only in-frame clones, not every one. The sample shows about 140,000 clones, approximately 82% of them seen only once. Material: PBMCs. The receptors here all came from a woman aged 60-75 years in good health and CMV-seropositive. Both conserved end residues are part of each CDR3. The D gene is left open where the match is weak. Part of the rows lack a size; the others show once, few, many or a class for expanded clones.

J gene: TRBJ1-2
D gene: NA
clone size: NA
V gene: TRBV11-2
CDR3 protein: CASSPSRGSGGYTF
CDR3 DNA: TGTGCCAGCAGCCCGAGCCGTGGATCGGGTGGCTACACCTTC

J gene: TRBJ1-5
D gene: NA
clone size: few
V gene: TRBV4-3
CDR3 protein: CASSPSIEDRPQHF
CDR3 DNA: TGCGCCAGCAGCCCCTCAATAGAGGATCGGCCCCAGCATTTT

J gene: TRBJ2-5
D gene: NA
clone size: NA
V gene: TRBV7-2
CDR3 protein: CASSSTAGETQYF
CDR3 DNA: TGTGCCAGCAGCTCGACGGCGGGGGAGACCCAGTACTTC

J gene: TRBJ1-1
D gene: NA
clone size: NA
V gene: TRBV9
CDR3 protein: CASSVEGAGTEAFF
CDR3 DNA: TGTGCCAGCAGCGTAGAAGGGGCGGGAACGGAAGCTTTCTTT

J gene: TRBJ2-3
D gene: TRBD1
clone size: NA
V gene: TRBV7-9
CDR3 protein: CASSPYRGIISSTDTQYF
CDR3 DNA: TGTGCCAGCAGCCCCTACAGGGGGATAATTTCTAGCACAGATACGCAGTATTTT

J gene: TRBJ2-7
D gene: TRBD1
clone size: NA
V gene: TRBV5-1
CDR3 protein: CASSPSLNVGQGYYEQYF
CDR3 DNA: TGCGCCAGCAGCCCATCCCTTAATGTTGGACAGGGGTACTACGAGCAGTACTTC

J gene: TRBJ1-1
D gene: NA
clone size: few
V gene: TRBV15
CDR3 protein: CATSREARGTEAFF
CDR3 DNA: TGTGCCACCAGCAGAGAAGCCCGGGGCACTGAAGCTTTCTTT

J gene: TRBJ1-2
D gene: TRBD1
clone size: NA
V gene: TRBV6-6
CDR3 protein: CASSSDRGGYGYTF
CDR3 DNA: TGTGCCAGCAGTTCCGACAGGGGAGGGTACGGCTACACCTTC

J gene: TRBJ2-7
D gene: TRBD1
clone size: few
V gene: TRBV28
CDR3 protein: CASSPRTGVRGEQYF
CDR3 DNA: TGTGCCAGCAGTCCCCGGACAGGGGTAAGAGGCGAGCAGTACTTC

J gene: TRBJ1-1
D gene: TRBD1
clone size: NA
V gene: TRBV6-1
CDR3 protein: CASRQGFAEAFF
CDR3 DNA: TGTGCCAGCCGACAGGGGTTCGCTGAAGCTTTCTTT

J gene: TRBJ2-3
D gene: TRBD1
clone size: NA
V gene: TRBV28
CDR3 protein: CASRGQARAADTQYF
CDR3 DNA: TGTGCCAGCCGGGGACAGGCTCGAGCTGCAGATACGCAGTATTTT

J gene: TRBJ2-5
D gene: TRBD2
clone size: NA
V gene: TRBV9
CDR3 protein: CASSGLAGNQETQYF
CDR3 DNA: TGTGCCAGCAGCGGACTAGCGGGAAACCAAGAGACCCAGTACTTC

J gene: TRBJ2-1
D gene: TRBD2
clone size: NA
V gene: TRBV29-1
CDR3 protein: CSVEGLAYDGGSSYNEQFF
CDR3 DNA: TGCAGCGTTGAGGGACTAGCCTATGATGGGGGGAGCTCCTACAATGAGCAGTTCTTC

J gene: TRBJ2-7
D gene: NA
clone size: NA
V gene: TRBV30
CDR3 protein: CAWARDTRLYEQYF
CDR3 DNA: TGTGCCTGGGCCCGGGACACCCGTCTCTACGAGCAGTACTTC

J gene: TRBJ2-7
D gene: NA
clone size: NA
V gene: TRBV11-1
CDR3 protein: CASSPRESYEQYF
CDR3 DNA: TGTGCCAGCAGCCCCAGGGAATCCTACGAGCAGTACTTC

J gene: TRBJ2-4
D gene: NA
clone size: NA
V gene: TRBV4-3
CDR3 protein: CASSQGSGIAKNIQYF
CDR3 DNA: TGCGCCAGCAGCCAAGGTTCGGGGATAGCCAAAAACATTCAGTACTTC

J gene: TRBJ1-4
D gene: NA
clone size: few
V gene: TRBV2
CDR3 protein: CASSAPQAIYELFF
CDR3 DNA: TGTGCCAGCAGTGCGCCACAGGCCATCTATGAACTGTTTTTT

J gene: TRBJ1-1
D gene: NA
clone size: NA
V gene: TRBV18
CDR3 protein: CASSPGHLTEAFF
CDR3 DNA: TGTGCCAGCTCGCCGGGACACCTCACTGAAGCTTTCTTT

J gene: TRBJ2-3
D gene: NA
clone size: few
V gene: TRBV5-6
CDR3 protein: CASSYRGSADTQYF
CDR3 DNA: TGTGCCAGCAGTTATCGGGGTTCAGCGGATACGCAGTATTTT

J gene: TRBJ1-2
D gene: NA
clone size: NA
V gene: TRBV7-2
CDR3 protein: CASSLGEGGTGYTF
CDR3 DNA: TGTGCCAGCAGCTTAGGCGAAGGGGGAACCGGCTACACCTTC

J gene: TRBJ1-2
D gene: TRBD1
clone size: NA
V gene: TRBV2
CDR3 protein: CASSSPGQGYGYTF
CDR3 DNA: TGTGCCAGCAGCAGCCCGGGACAGGGCTATGGCTACACCTTC

J gene: TRBJ2-1
D gene: TRBD2
clone size: NA
V gene: TRBV4-3
CDR3 protein: CASSQDSTSGRAGLEQFF
CDR3 DNA: TGCGCCAGCAGCCAAGATAGTACTAGCGGGAGGGCCGGCCTTGAGCAGTTCTTC

J gene: TRBJ2-7
D gene: TRBD1
clone size: NA
V gene: TRBV6-5
CDR3 protein: CATALTGGSLYEQYF
CDR3 DNA: TGTGCCACTGCCTTAACAGGGGGCTCTCTCTACGAGCAGTACTTC

J gene: TRBJ1-1
D gene: TRBD1
clone size: NA
V gene: TRBV28
CDR3 protein: CASRARQGRAFF
CDR3 DNA: TGTGCCAGCAGGGCTAGACAGGGGCGAGCTTTCTTT

J gene: TRBJ2-7
D gene: NA
clone size: NA
V gene: TRBV4-1
CDR3 protein: CASSQDLVYEQYF
CDR3 DNA: TGCGCCAGCAGCCAAGATTTAGTCTACGAGCAGTACTTC

J gene: TRBJ2-3
D gene: NA
clone size: NA
V gene: TRBV5-6
CDR3 protein: CASSLTRPDTQYF
CDR3 DNA: TGTGCCAGCAGCTTGACTAGACCAGATACGCAGTATTTT

J gene: TRBJ2-7
D gene: TRBD2
clone size: NA
V gene: TRBV2
CDR3 protein: CASREGLALTYEQYF
CDR3 DNA: TGTGCCAGCAGAGAGGGACTAGCGTTGACCTACGAGCAGTACTTC

J gene: TRBJ2-6
D gene: NA
clone size: NA
V gene: TRBV4-3
CDR3 protein: CASSQEVGSGANVLTF
CDR3 DNA: TGCGCCAGCAGCCAAGAGGTCGGGTCTGGGGCCAACGTCCTGACTTTC

J gene: TRBJ2-7
D gene: TRBD2
clone size: NA
V gene: TRBV28
CDR3 protein: CASSPTGLAVSSYEQYF
CDR3 DNA: TGTGCCAGCAGTCCCACCGGGCTAGCGGTTAGCTCCTACGAGCAGTACTTC

J gene: TRBJ1-1
D gene: NA
clone size: once
V gene: TRBV18
CDR3 protein: CASSLEGTEAFF
CDR3 DNA: TGTGCCAGCTCGCTCGAGGGTACTGAAGCTTTCTTT

J gene: TRBJ1-1
D gene: NA
clone size: NA
V gene: TRBV6-5
CDR3 protein: CASKLGANTEAFF
CDR3 DNA: TGTGCCAGCAAGCTTGGGGCGAACACTGAAGCTTTCTTT

J gene: TRBJ1-2
D gene: TRBD1
clone size: NA
V gene: TRBV15
CDR3 protein: CATSRDRTGNKGYTF
CDR3 DNA: TGTGCCACCAGCAGAGATAGGACAGGGAATAAGGGCTACACCTTC

J gene: TRBJ2-5
D gene: TRBD2
clone size: few
V gene: TRBV2
CDR3 protein: CASGSGLAYF
CDR3 DNA: TGTGCCAGCGGCTCCGGACTAGCGTACTTC

J gene: TRBJ2-3
D gene: TRBD2
clone size: NA
V gene: TRBV10-3
CDR3 protein: CAISYSGRISTDTQYF
CDR3 DNA: TGTGCCATCAGCTACAGCGGGAGGATTAGCACAGATACGCAGTATTTT